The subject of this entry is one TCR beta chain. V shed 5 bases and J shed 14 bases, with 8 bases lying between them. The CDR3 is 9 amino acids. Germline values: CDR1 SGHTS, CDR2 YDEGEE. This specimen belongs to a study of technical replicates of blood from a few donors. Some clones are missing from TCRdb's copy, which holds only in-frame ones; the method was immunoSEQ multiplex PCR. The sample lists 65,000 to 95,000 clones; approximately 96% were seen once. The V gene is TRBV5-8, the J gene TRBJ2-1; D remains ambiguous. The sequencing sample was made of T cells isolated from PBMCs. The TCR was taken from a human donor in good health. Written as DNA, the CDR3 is TGTGCCAGCAGTGTTTATAAGTTCTTC. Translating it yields CASSVYKFF.